Detailed here is one T cell receptor beta chain. This clone's antigen is unknown. No much larger clonotype is one base removed from it; base qualities were not supplied. The library relied on the immunoSEQ multiplex PCR assay. A mixture of 60 forward primers for TCR Vbeta segments and 13 reverse primers for TCR Jbeta segments was used in the multiplex PCR. The CDR3 region of rearranged TCR beta genes was amplified from genomic DNA with a multiplex PCR assay. Amplified TCR beta libraries were sequenced as 87-base-pair reads on the Illumina HiSeq System. As for the authors' bioinformatics: A later analysis counted tens of millions of unique TCR beta chains across the 550 to 750 repertoires, and some 11 million of these chains were shared by at least two donors. Raw reads were error-corrected and collapsed into unique sequences with a nearest-neighbor algorithm that merged closely related sequences to remove PCR and sequencing errors. Alignment of CDR3 sequences to IMGT reference sequences was used to assign V, D and J gene segments. Each retained sequence needed at least a six-nucleotide match to both a V gene segment and a J gene segment. A rearrangement counted as productive if the CDR3 had no stop codons and remained in frame with V and J, and every other rearrangement counted as non-productive. Following IMGT convention, CDR3 was defined as the stretch from the second conserved V-encoded cysteine to the conserved J-encoded phenylalanine. The earlier analysis of about 530 of the donors excluded any sequence lacking an unambiguous match to a single V gene segment. An earlier analysis of approximately 590 of the donors classified V segments as functional when productive rearrangements were above 56.7% and as segregating when the standard deviation between donors was above 5%. To diagnose cytomegalovirus status from the catalog of TCR beta chain sequences, a statistical classification framework was built. V and J gene assignment, in a later analysis, came from comparing TCR nucleotide sequences with IMGT/GENE-DB human TR gene sequences. In a later analysis, CDR3 sequences and most-parsimonious VDJ recombination scenarios were assigned using the TCRdist pipeline. In a later analysis, each TCR beta chain was defined by its CDR3 amino acid sequence together with its V-gene family, and reads without a unique V-gene family were excluded. A later analysis removed 550 to 650 highly shared, low-generation-probability nucleotide sequences to deal with suspected cross-contamination and a sequencing artifact. For each public chain, a later analysis derived a clonal expansion index from normalized ranks of inferred template counts within each repertoire. A later analysis computed generation probabilities with a VDJ recombination model fitted to out-of-frame rearrangements, and checked the results against IGoR. In a later analysis, hypergeometric tests were used to score TCR-TCR, TCR-HLA and TCR-CMV co-occurrence, with a repertoire-size bias correction applied to TCR pairs. To estimate false discovery rates, a later analysis permuted the HLA or CMV assignments 20 times. In a later analysis, co-occurring TCRs were grouped with DBSCAN, and TCRdist sequence similarity was added when clustering was performed within HLA-allele-positive subsets. Repertoires with fewer than 30,000 or more than 120,000 public chains were left out of co-occurrence clustering, as were several repertoires with anomalous nucleotide sharing. Sourced from immuneACCESS, this table was stored by TCRdb with only in-frame sequences that have V and J called. A share of the clones is absent; for the studies checked, an unresolved V gene accounts for under half, and the remainder has no known explanation. That table gives V, J and clone size, and the DNA gave D and trimming. The sample profile shows 130,000 to 150,000 clones; 75% to 80% of them were found once. The ten largest account for under 4.5% of the sample.

This record belongs to a study of cytomegalovirus exposure and HLA in healthy donors (TCRdb year 2017). In the study overall: An earlier analysis of several hundred of the donors reported 250 to 350 Gb of sequence data and more than 90 million unique TCR beta sequences from about 200 million T cells. Roughly 310 gigabases of sequencing data and around 87 million unique TCR sequences were included in an early release covering 550 to 650 HLA-typed donors. Of the roughly 400 genotyped donors, 81% fell in the genetic ancestry cluster associated with self-reported Caucasian donors. The study was designed to test whether signatures of past pathogen exposure could be identified by cataloging public T cell receptors. The T cell repertoires of 700 or so subjects were profiled by immunosequencing and related to cytomegalovirus serostatus. Along with the roughly 670-subject first cohort, a separate validation cohort of over a hundred different subjects was used. The study combined high-throughput TCR immunosequencing, statistical association of individual TCRs with disease status, and machine learning to predict cytomegalovirus infection status. A later analysis re-analyzed previously published TCR beta repertoires from roughly 600 donors and added high-resolution HLA genotyping to study TCR occurrence patterns. The later analysis used no new phenotypic data to find candidate immune exposures, relying instead on TCR beta sequences and their occurrence across donors. An earlier analysis of 587 of the donors applied high-throughput TCR beta sequencing to assess whether each TCR beta V gene segment acted as functional or pseudogenic. Donor age, sex, ethnicity and CMV serostatus were compiled alongside the repertoire data. A later genetic analysis used genome-wide SNP genotypes for about 60% of the roughly 670 donors, treating that subset as a discovery cohort. All discovery cohort repertoires had been generated using a single sequencing platform. HLA typing covered class I and class II loci at four-digit resolution. Typing coverage differed by locus: A, B, C, DRB1 and DQB1 were typed in about 629-630 donors, DQA1 in about 550, DPA1 in nearly 610, and DPB1 in 472. A handful of DR-DQ haplotypes were treated as single units for association and clustering because of strong linkage in the cohort. Among 300 to 450 genotyped donors of the cohort, an average of 235,054 unique TCR beta nucleotide sequences were sequenced per donor, 15% to 20% of them non-productive. What the research found in general, with its limitations: The only immune exposure information available for the cohort was CMV serostatus. Assigning TCR associations to individual alleles was difficult when HLA alleles, especially DR and DQ, strongly co-occurred. A later analysis found that HLA-associated TCR beta chains were more clonally expanded and had lower generation probabilities than equally common non-associated chains. A group of highly shared sequence variants was considered likely to be a technical artifact of the sequencing pipeline. Three of the identified cytomegalovirus-associated TCR beta chains were confirmed in vitro to be specific for cytomegalovirus antigens. In a later analysis, most CMV-associated TCR beta chains were found to appear HLA-restricted, with HLA associations seemingly driven largely by CMV exposure. Presence/absence analyses assumed roughly uniform sequencing depth across donors, an assumption that may not hold. Because some donors lacked HLA typing at each locus, the association tests relied only on the typed subset. A later genetic analysis associated a missense DCLRE1C variant with V-gene and J-gene trimming of TCR beta chains, and an independent cohort replicated the association. A further reported finding was that TCR beta sequences accurately predicted the HLA-A and HLA-B alleles for most subjects in the first cohort. The authors suggested that the approach could potentially be generalized to other disease states and immunological phenotypes. The 87-base-pair reads could not distinguish some IMGT-functional V segments, including TRBV6-2 and TRBV6-3, so those segments were excluded. A later analysis reported that several top co-occurrence clusters appeared linked to parvovirus B19, influenza, CMV and Epstein-Barr virus. In an earlier analysis of some 540 of the donors, most TCR beta V segments appeared in productive rearrangements about 90% or about 30% of the time, broadly matching IMGT annotations. Most TCR sequences were observed very rarely across donors, whereas some public TCRs were present in many individuals. The study gave a list of 150 to 200 TCR beta chains associated with cytomegalovirus. Seventeen rarely observed V segments, including chromosome 9 orphons, were excluded from the earlier analysis of just under 600 of the donors because counts were too low. Cytomegalovirus status was reported to be diagnosed by the classifier with high specificity and sensitivity in both the original and validation cohorts. According to a later genetic analysis, donors in an Asian-associated ancestry cluster had fewer N-insertions in productive TCRs than the approximately 700-donor mean. A later analysis associated 16,951 TCR beta sequences with specific HLA alleles at a false discovery rate of 0.05. The cohort was sequenced for TCR beta chains only, and without alpha or paired-chain data the features that could be detected were limited. In a later analysis, TCR association rates were found to vary across HLA loci, with the most associated TCRs seen for DRB1 alleles and the fewest for HLA-C alleles. Linkage disequilibrium might explain the correlated functional status among segregating V segments, but an unknown experimental factor could not be ruled out.

The cysteine opens and the phenylalanine closes a CDR3 of 22 amino acids. Only the CDR3 region is kept as DNA, spanning 66 bases read in frame from base 1. Germline trimming: 0 bases from V, 0 bases from J; junction bases outside gene matches: 17. The germline V gene sets CDR1 to MGHRA and CDR2 to YSYEKL. The cohort was made up of approximately 670 healthy bone marrow donors. At the time of sampling, every cohort member was nominally healthy, though immune exposures that went unrecorded were likely present. The donor tested CMV seronegative, placing the donor among the 300 to 400 seronegative members of the cohort. A peripheral blood sample was provided by each donor, and peripheral blood mononuclear cells were used for TCR beta sequencing. The Qiagen DNeasy Blood Extraction Kit was used to extract genomic DNA from the blood cell samples.

The clonotype was recovered from a man aged 18 to 30 in good health and CMV-seronegative. The sequence links TRBV4-1 to TRBJ2-7, with 13 bases aligning to TRBD2. The sequencing input was PBMCs. CDR3 loop: CASSQDVGGRGLAGLLSYEQYF. The DNA is as follows: TGCGCCAGCAGCCAAGATGTGGGGGGCAGGGGACTAGCGGGGTTGCTCTCCTACGAGCAGTACTTC.